This T cell receptor beta chain comes out of a study of identical twins. Study-wide results and caveats: Fewer insertions were carried by abundant cord blood beta clonotypes, but none was seen in memory repertoires. Conclusions were drawn cross-sectionally by statistical analysis, without following the same donors.

TCRdb called the 5' RACE reads again in MiXCR, with one record for every CDR3 protein. The profile covers about 900,000 distinct CDR3 sequences, with 9% to 15% appearing a single time and roughly 1.5% taken by the ten largest. About this clonotype itself: Its target is unknown.

The donor group consisted entirely of healthy Caucasians. The CDR3 sequence is 17 residues long. CDR1 and CDR2 from the germline V gene are SGHVS and FNYEAQ. Trimming cost V 5 bases and J 0 bases, with 18 bases left between them. The sample was also reused in another study, on yellow fever vaccine responses in identical twins.

This rearrangement joins TRBV7-6 to TRBJ2-3, with D possibly matching TRBD2 (6 bases). This sequence originates from a woman aged 18-29 years in good health. Sequenced: PBMCs. The CDR3 protein is CASSLPRGGTSTDTQYF. CDR3 DNA: TGTGCCAGCAGCCTTCCCCGCGGCGGGACTAGCACAGATACGCAGTATTTT.